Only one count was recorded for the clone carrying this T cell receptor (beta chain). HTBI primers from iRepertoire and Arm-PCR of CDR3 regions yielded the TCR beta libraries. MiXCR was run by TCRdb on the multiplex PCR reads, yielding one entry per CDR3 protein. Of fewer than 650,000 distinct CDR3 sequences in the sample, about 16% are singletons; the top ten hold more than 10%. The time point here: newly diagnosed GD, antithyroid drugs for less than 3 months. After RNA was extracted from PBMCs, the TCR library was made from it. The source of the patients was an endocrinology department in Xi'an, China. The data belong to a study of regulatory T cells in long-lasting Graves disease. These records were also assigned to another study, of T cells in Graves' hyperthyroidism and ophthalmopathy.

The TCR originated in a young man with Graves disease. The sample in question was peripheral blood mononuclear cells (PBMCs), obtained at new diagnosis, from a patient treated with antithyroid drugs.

CDR3 nucleotide sequence: TGTGCCTCGGACAGATCCTCTGGGGCCAACGTCCTGACTTTC. This translates into CASDRSSGANVLTF. The V call is TRBV30, the J call TRBJ2-6; D might be TRBD1 (6 bases). Germline V gives CDR1 GTSNPN, CDR2 SVGIG (reference sequence). Trimming took off 7 bases at V and 0 bases at J, with 10 bases between the two ends. CDR3 length equals 14 residues. The full variable domain, in which reference TRBV30 and TRBJ2-6 provide the parts outside the CDR3, is SQTIHQWPATLVQPVGSPLSLECTVEGTSNPNLYWYRQAAGRGLQLLFYSVGIGQISSEVPQNLSASRPQDRQFILSSKKLLLSDSGFYLCASDRSSGANVLTFGAGSRLTVL.